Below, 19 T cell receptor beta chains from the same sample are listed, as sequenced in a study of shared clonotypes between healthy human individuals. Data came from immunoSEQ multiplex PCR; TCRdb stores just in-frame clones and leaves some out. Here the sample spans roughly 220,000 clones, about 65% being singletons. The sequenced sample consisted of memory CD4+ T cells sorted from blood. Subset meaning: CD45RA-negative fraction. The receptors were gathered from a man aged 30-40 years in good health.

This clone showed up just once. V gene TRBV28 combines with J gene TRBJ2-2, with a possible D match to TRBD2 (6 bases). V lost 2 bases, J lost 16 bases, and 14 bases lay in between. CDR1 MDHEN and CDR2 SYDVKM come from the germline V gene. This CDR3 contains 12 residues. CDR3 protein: CASSLQGGEWFF. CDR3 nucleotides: TGTGCCAGCAGTTTACAGGGAGGAGAGTGGTTTTTT.

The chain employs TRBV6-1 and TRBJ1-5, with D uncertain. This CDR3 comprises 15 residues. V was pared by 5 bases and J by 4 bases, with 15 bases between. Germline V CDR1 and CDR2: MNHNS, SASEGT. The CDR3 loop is CASSSGGSSNQPQHF. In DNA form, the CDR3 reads TGTGCCAGCAGTTCAGGCGGGAGCAGTAATCAGCCCCAGCATTTT.

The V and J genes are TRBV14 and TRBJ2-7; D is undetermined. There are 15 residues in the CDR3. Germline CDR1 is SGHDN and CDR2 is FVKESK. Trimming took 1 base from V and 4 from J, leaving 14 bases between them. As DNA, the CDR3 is TGTGCCAGCAGCCAAGTTCGCAGGTTTGGTTACGAGCAGTACTTC. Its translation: CASSQVRRFGYEQYF.

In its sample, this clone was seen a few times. Here the CDR3 DNA reads TGCGCCAGCAGCCTACGGCCTGAAGGGGGGAATGAAAAACTGTTTTTT. Protein product: CASSLRPEGGNEKLFF. The genes are TRBV5-1 and TRBJ1-4; D may be TRBD1 (6 bases). Trimming left V 4 bases short and J 5 bases short, with 18 bases between. The germline V gene encodes CDR1 SGHRS and CDR2 YFSETQ. The CDR3 is 16 amino acids.

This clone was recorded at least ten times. The CDR3 sequence is CASTGGSSGANVLTF. In nucleotides, the CDR3 is TGTGCCAGCACCGGCGGTTCCTCTGGGGCCAACGTCCTGACTTTC. This chain uses TRBV11-2 with TRBJ2-6; D is uncertain. Trimming removed 7 bases at V and 0 bases at J, with 10 bases between. Germline CDR1 and CDR2: SGHAT and FQNNGV. This CDR3 is built from 15 residues.

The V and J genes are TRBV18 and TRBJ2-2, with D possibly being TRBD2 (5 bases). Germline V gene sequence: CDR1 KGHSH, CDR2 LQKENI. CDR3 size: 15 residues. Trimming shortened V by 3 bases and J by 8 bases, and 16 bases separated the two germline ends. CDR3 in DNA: TGTGCCAGCTCACCGAAGGCCAGCAGCGGTGGGGAGCTGTTTTTT. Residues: CASSPKASSGGELFF.

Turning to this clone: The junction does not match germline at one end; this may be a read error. The CDR3 DNA reads TGTGCCAGCAGTCAAGCGGGAGTAGGCACAGATACGCAGTATTTT. Encoded protein: CASSQAGVGTDTQYF. The chain is built from TRBV6-1 and TRBJ2-3, with 8 bases identical to TRBD2. The CDR3 totals 15 residues. Germline V gene sequence: CDR1 MNHNS, CDR2 SASEGT.

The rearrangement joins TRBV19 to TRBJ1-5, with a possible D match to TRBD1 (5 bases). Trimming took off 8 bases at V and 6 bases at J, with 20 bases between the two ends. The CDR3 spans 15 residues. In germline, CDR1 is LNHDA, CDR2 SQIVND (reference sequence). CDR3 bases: TGTGCCAGTTCCCGGGCCGGGGGTGTCGGTCAGCCCCAGCATTTT. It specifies CASSRAGGVGQPQHF.

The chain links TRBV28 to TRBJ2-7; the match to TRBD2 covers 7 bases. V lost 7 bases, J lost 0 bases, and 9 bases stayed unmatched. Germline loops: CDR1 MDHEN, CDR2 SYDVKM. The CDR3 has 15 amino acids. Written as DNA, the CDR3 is TGTGCCAGCATAAGTCCCCGGGAGGCCTCCTACGAGCAGTACTTC. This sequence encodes CASISPREASYEQYF.

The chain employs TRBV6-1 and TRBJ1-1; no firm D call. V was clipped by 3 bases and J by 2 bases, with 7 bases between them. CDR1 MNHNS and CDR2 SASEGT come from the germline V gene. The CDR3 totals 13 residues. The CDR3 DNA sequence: TGTGCCAGCAGTGAGACAAAAAACACTGAAGCTTTCTTT. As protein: CASSETKNTEAFF.

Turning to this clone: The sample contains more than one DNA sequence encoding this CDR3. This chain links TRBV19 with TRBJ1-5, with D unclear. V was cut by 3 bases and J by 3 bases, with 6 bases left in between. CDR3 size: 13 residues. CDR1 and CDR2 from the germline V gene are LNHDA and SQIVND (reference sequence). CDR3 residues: CASSMGPNQPQHF. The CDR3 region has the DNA TGTGCCAGTAGTATGGGCCCCAATCAGCCCCAGCATTTT.

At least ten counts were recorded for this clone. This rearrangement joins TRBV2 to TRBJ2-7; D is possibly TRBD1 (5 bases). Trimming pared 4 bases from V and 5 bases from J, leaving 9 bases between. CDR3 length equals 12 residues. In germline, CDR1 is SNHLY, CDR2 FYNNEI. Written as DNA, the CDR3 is TGTGCCAGCAGTGTTCAGGGCCACGAGCAGTACTTC. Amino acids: CASSVQGHEQYF.

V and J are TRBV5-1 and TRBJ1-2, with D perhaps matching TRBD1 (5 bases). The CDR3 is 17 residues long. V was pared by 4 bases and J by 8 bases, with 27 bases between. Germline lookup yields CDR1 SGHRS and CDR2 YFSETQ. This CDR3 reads CASSETVAVSSFAGYTF. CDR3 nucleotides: TGCGCCAGCAGCGAGACAGTTGCAGTCTCGAGTTTCGCCGGCTACACCTTC.

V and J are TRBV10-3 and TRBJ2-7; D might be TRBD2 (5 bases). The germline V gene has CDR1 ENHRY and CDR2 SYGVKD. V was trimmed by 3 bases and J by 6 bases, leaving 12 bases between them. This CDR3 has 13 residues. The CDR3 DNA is TGTGCCATCAGTGACCAGCGGTCGCCCGAGCAGTACTTC. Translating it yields CAISDQRSPEQYF.

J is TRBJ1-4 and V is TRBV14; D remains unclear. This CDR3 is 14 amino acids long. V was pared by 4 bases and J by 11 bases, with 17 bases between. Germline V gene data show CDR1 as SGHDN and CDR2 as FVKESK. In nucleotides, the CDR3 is TGTGCCAGCAGCCGAGACTTGGCCGGGAGGAAACTGTTTTTT. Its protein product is CASSRDLAGRKLFF. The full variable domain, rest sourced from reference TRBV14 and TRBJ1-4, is EAGVTQFPSHSVIEKGQTVTLRCDPISGHDNLYWYRRVMGKEIKFLLHFVKESKQDESGMPNNRFLAERTGGTYSTLKVQPAELEDSGVYFCASSRDLAGRKLFFGSGTQLSVL.

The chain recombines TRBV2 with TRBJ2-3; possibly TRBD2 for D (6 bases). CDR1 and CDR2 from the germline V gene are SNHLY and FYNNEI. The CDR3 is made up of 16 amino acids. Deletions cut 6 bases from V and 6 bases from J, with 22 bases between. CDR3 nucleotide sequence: TGTGCCAGCAGACTGGATGGAGGTGGGAGGTGGGATACGCAGTATTTT. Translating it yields CASRLDGGGRWDTQYF.

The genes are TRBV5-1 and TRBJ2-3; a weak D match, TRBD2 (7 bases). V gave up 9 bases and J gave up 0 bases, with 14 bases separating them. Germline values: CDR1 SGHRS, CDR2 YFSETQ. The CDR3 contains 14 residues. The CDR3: CATQRGGSTDTQYF. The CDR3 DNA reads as TGCGCCACCCAGAGGGGGGGGAGCACAGATACGCAGTATTTT.

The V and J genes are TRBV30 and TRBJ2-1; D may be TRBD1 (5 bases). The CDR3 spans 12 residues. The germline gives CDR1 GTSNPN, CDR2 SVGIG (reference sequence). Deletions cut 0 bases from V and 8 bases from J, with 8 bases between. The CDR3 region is CAWSVPRDEQFF. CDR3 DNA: TGTGCCTGGAGTGTCCCCAGGGATGAGCAGTTCTTC.

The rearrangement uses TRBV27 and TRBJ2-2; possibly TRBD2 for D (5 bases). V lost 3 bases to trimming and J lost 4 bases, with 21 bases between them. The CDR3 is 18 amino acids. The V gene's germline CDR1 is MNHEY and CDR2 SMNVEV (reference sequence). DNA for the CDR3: TGTGCCAGCAGTTTTAGCTCGCGACGGGAACTTTTCACCGGGGAGCTGTTTTTT. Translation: CASSFSSRRELFTGELFF.